The rows below give T cell receptor beta chains drawn from one sample of a study of patients and donors after allogeneic stem cell transplantation. MiXCR, run by TCRdb on the RT-PCR reads, gives a single entry per CDR3 protein. The table records 900,000 to 1,000,000 distinct CDR3 sequences, about a sixth of them present only once. Sequenced sample: blood, either unsorted or a sorted T cell fraction (not recorded which). All receptors come from a human donor who was either an allogeneic HSCT recipient or a stem cell or donor lymphocyte infusion donor (not recorded which). It is not recorded whose cells these are; they may come from a transplant donor. Each CDR3 is given with its conserved first and last residue. Each record gives: D gene, clone size, J gene, V gene, CDR3 DNA, CDR3 protein. A D gene is named only where the DNA matches it firmly. The size of a clone is reported for some rows only, either as once, few or many, or as a class for expanded clones.

d_call: NA
clone_size: NA
j_call: TRBJ2-5
v_call: TRBV30
cdr3_nt: TGTGCCTGGAGCGGAGCCGGAGAGACCCAGTACTTC
cdr3_aa: CAWSGAGETQYF

d_call: NA
clone_size: NA
j_call: TRBJ2-7
v_call: TRBV6-1
cdr3_nt: TGTGCCAGCAGATGGGGAGAAGGTCCGGGCGAGCAGTACTTC
cdr3_aa: CASRWGEGPGEQYF

d_call: NA
clone_size: NA
j_call: TRBJ1-2
v_call: TRBV29-1
cdr3_nt: TGCAGCGTTGGAGGGACGGCGCCCGCTTCCTCTGGCTACACCTTC
cdr3_aa: CSVGGTAPASSGYTF

d_call: TRBD1
clone_size: few
j_call: TRBJ1-4
v_call: TRBV6-5
cdr3_nt: TGTGCCAGCAGTTACGGGACAGGCGTCGAAAAACTGTTTTTT
cdr3_aa: CASSYGTGVEKLFF

d_call: NA
clone_size: few
j_call: TRBJ1-1
v_call: TRBV12-3/TRBV12-4
cdr3_nt: TGTGCCAGCAGTTTACGGGACATGAACACTGAAGCTTTCTTT
cdr3_aa: CASSLRDMNTEAFF

d_call: TRBD1
clone_size: few
j_call: TRBJ2-2
v_call: TRBV7-3
cdr3_nt: TGTGCCAGCAGCTACGACAGGGGGCCCGGGGAGCTGTTTTTT
cdr3_aa: CASSYDRGPGELFF

d_call: NA
clone_size: many
j_call: TRBJ2-2
v_call: TRBV5-1
cdr3_nt: TGTGCCAGCAGCTTGACAGGAGACACCGGGGAGCTGTTTTTT
cdr3_aa: CASSLTGDTGELFF

d_call: TRBD2
clone_size: few
j_call: TRBJ2-4
v_call: TRBV5-1
cdr3_nt: TGCGCCAGCAGCTTGGAGCCAGCGGGGGTCAAAAACATTCAGTACTTC
cdr3_aa: CASSLEPAGVKNIQYF

d_call: NA
clone_size: NA
j_call: TRBJ1-1
v_call: TRBV7-2
cdr3_nt: TGTGCCAGCAGCTTAGTGGGAGGGGGAGGCACTGAAGCTTTCTTT
cdr3_aa: CASSLVGGGGTEAFF

d_call: NA
clone_size: NA
j_call: TRBJ1-1
v_call: TRBV25-1
cdr3_nt: TGTGCCAGCAGTATTGCGGCAGGAGCAGGAGCTTTCTTT
cdr3_aa: CASSIAAGAGAFF

d_call: NA
clone_size: NA
j_call: TRBJ1-2
v_call: TRBV3-1
cdr3_nt: TGTGCCAGCAGCCAAAGAGGGCCCTATGGCTACACCTTC
cdr3_aa: CASSQRGPYGYTF

d_call: NA
clone_size: few
j_call: TRBJ2-7
v_call: TRBV5-5
cdr3_nt: TGTGCCAGCAGCTTGGGCACTTTTGAGGAGCAGTACTTC
cdr3_aa: CASSLGTFEEQYF

d_call: NA
clone_size: few
j_call: TRBJ2-4
v_call: TRBV28
cdr3_nt: TGTGCCAGCAGTGCGGGCGGGGTGGGCAAAAACATTCAGTACTTC
cdr3_aa: CASSAGGVGKNIQYF

d_call: NA
clone_size: few
j_call: TRBJ2-6
v_call: TRBV11-1
cdr3_nt: TGTGCCAGCAGCTTAGCAATACCAGTGAACTCTGGGGCCAACGTCCTGACTTTC
cdr3_aa: CASSLAIPVNSGANVLTF

d_call: NA
clone_size: NA
j_call: TRBJ1-5
v_call: TRBV12-3/TRBV12-4
cdr3_nt: TGTGCCAGCAGGAAACCCGGCGGGCAGCCCCAGCATTTT
cdr3_aa: CASRKPGGQPQHF

d_call: TRBD2
clone_size: many
j_call: TRBJ2-2
v_call: TRBV4-3
cdr3_nt: TGCGCCAGCAGCCAAGGAGGCGGGGGGACGAACACCGGGGAGCTGTTTTTT
cdr3_aa: CASSQGGGGTNTGELFF

d_call: NA
clone_size: NA
j_call: TRBJ1-1
v_call: TRBV25-1
cdr3_nt: TGTGCCAGCAGTGAAGCACGTGAAGCTTTCTTT
cdr3_aa: CASSEAREAFF

d_call: NA
clone_size: many
j_call: TRBJ2-1
v_call: TRBV12-3/TRBV12-4
cdr3_nt: TGTGCCAGCAGTCACGGGTTACTGAGCTCCTACAATGAGCAGTTCTTC
cdr3_aa: CASSHGLLSSYNEQFF

d_call: NA
clone_size: few
j_call: TRBJ1-1
v_call: TRBV18
cdr3_nt: TGTGCCAGCTCGCCCGAAGGCAACAGGGACACTGAAGCTTTCTTT
cdr3_aa: CASSPEGNRDTEAFF

d_call: NA
clone_size: NA
j_call: TRBJ2-1
v_call: TRBV6-1
cdr3_nt: TGTGCCCTGGAGGGAAGGGGAACCCGCAATGAGCAGTTCTTC
cdr3_aa: CALEGRGTRNEQFF

d_call: NA
clone_size: NA
j_call: TRBJ2-5
v_call: TRBV4-1
cdr3_nt: TGCGCCAGCAGCCAAGTTGGTGTGGAGACCCAGTACTTC
cdr3_aa: CASSQVGVETQYF

d_call: NA
clone_size: NA
j_call: TRBJ1-2
v_call: TRBV6-1
cdr3_nt: TGTGCCAGCAGTAACGGACGAGGTGTCTATGGCTACACCTTC
cdr3_aa: CASSNGRGVYGYTF

d_call: NA
clone_size: NA
j_call: TRBJ2-2
v_call: TRBV20-1
cdr3_nt: TGCAGTGCTAGAGACTACACCGGGGAGCTGTTTTTT
cdr3_aa: CSARDYTGELFF

d_call: NA
clone_size: NA
j_call: TRBJ2-5
v_call: TRBV7-8
cdr3_nt: TGTGCCAGCAGCTTAGGGGCCAGAAAAGAGACCCAGTACTTC
cdr3_aa: CASSLGARKETQYF

d_call: NA
clone_size: NA
j_call: TRBJ2-5
v_call: TRBV19
cdr3_nt: TGTGAGGTCGAGACCCAGTACTTC
cdr3_aa: CEVETQYF

d_call: TRBD1
clone_size: few
j_call: TRBJ1-2
v_call: TRBV6-1
cdr3_nt: TGTGCCAGCAGGACCGGGACAGGGAATCATGGCTACACCTTC
cdr3_aa: CASRTGTGNHGYTF

d_call: NA
clone_size: NA
j_call: TRBJ2-1
v_call: TRBV21-1
cdr3_nt: TGTGCCAGCAGCAAAAGGGGTTGGCTAGCGGGGCCCCATCGGAATGAGCAGTTCTTC
cdr3_aa: CASSKRGWLAGPHRNEQFF

d_call: TRBD2
clone_size: NA
j_call: TRBJ2-2
v_call: TRBV2
cdr3_nt: TGTGCCAGCAGTGGACTAGCCGGTTTCCCCGGGGAGCTGTTTTTT
cdr3_aa: CASSGLAGFPGELFF

d_call: NA
clone_size: many
j_call: TRBJ1-6
v_call: TRBV7-6
cdr3_nt: TGTGCCAGCAGCCCGTCGAGAGCGAATTCACCCCTCCACTTT
cdr3_aa: CASSPSRANSPLHF